This TCR beta chain comes out of a study of CD8 T cells in ankylosing spondylitis. Findings and limits, study-wide: Clones that were linked to disease were CD8+ and were relatively rare in peripheral blood. The study identified a TCR beta motif of seven or eight highly homologous variants that appeared characteristic of ankylosing spondylitis blood.

There are 14 residues in the CDR3. With 7 bases removed from V and 6 bases from J, the gap between germline ends came to 17 bases. The V gene's germline CDR1 is MNHNS and CDR2 SASEGT. TCRdb re-called the 5' RACE reads with MiXCR, one entry per CDR3 protein. The sample carries some 340,000 distinct CDR3 sequences, 14% to 15% recorded once. To note about this clonotype: Its target is unknown.

Specimen: blood, either unsorted or a sorted T cell fraction (not recorded which). The sequence was collected from a male donor with ankylosing spondylitis or in good health (not recorded which). The chain links TRBV6-1 to TRBJ2-3; D is possibly TRBD1 (5 bases). CDR3 bases: TGTGCCAGCACCCTTTCAGGGCCAGAGGATACGCAGTATTTT. Amino acid sequence: CASTLSGPEDTQYF.